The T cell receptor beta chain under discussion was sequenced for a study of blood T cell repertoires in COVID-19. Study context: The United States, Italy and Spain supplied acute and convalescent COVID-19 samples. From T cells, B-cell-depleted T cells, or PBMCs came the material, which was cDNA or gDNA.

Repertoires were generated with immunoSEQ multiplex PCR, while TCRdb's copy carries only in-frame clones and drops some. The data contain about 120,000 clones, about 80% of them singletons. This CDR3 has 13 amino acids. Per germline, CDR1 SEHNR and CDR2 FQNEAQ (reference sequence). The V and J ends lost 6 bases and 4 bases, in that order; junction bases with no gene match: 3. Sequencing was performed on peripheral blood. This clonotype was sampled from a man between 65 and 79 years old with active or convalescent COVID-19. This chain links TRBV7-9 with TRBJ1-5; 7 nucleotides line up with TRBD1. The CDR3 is CASRKDRNQPQHF. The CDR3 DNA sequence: TGTGCCAGCAGAAAGGACAGGAATCAGCCCCAGCATTTT.